The 2 T cell receptor beta chains below were found in one sample sequenced in a study of molecular identifiers for immune sequencing clone quantification. From the PCR reads, TCRdb called clonotypes with MiXCR, one entry per CDR3 protein. The sample holds about 640,000 distinct CDR3 sequences, 15% to 20% seen once. The sample was naive CD8+ T cells from blood, with Jurkat cell RNA spiked in. Subset denoted: FACS-sorted CD8+CD4-CCR7+CD45RA+ naive T cells. These receptors originate from a human donor in good health. Some libraries in this study had Jurkat cell RNA spiked in.

Many counts were recorded for this clonotype. The chain is built from TRBV30 and TRBJ2-3; 9 positions match TRBD2. CDR3 length: 15 amino acids. Trimming at V came to 1 base and at J to 3 bases, leaving 5 bases not matched to a gene. CDR1 is GTSNPN, CDR2 SVGIG, per germline (reference sequence). CDR3 protein: CAWSGTSVKTDTQYF. The CDR3 nucleotides read TGTGCCTGGAGTGGGACTAGCGTTAAAACAGATACGCAGTATTTT.

This clonotype was seen at least ten times. The gene calls are TRBV6-6 and TRBJ2-7; 9 bases match TRBD1. CDR3 length: 16 amino acids. After removal of 2 bases from V and 4 bases from J, the junction contained 9 bases not matched to a gene. The germline V gene encodes CDR1 MNHNY and CDR2 SVGAGI (reference sequence). CDR3 nucleotides: TGTGCCAGCAGTTACCCGATGACAGGGGGAGGGTACGAGCAGTACTTC. It encodes CASSYPMTGGGYEQYF.